This T cell receptor beta chain is drawn from a study of vaccination effects on CD4 cells after COVID-19. Across the whole study: After the second dose, samples were taken at median day 72.

Using immunoSEQ multiplex PCR, the repertoire was profiled, and TCRdb retains in-frame clones only, with some absent. The data hold tens of thousands of clones, with around 78% observed a single time. Expansion of antigen-specific CD4+ T cells with viral peptide pools was carried out by the ViraFEST assay before sequencing. Culturing for about 9 days preceded CD4+ T cell isolation. Everyone in the study got two shots of either the BNT162b2 or mRNA-1273 vaccine. Germline CDR1 is MNHEY and CDR2 is SVGEGT. The V and J ends lost 2 bases and 8 bases respectively, with 12 bases between them. The CDR3 has 13 residues. In regard to this clone: Its cognate antigen is unknown.

This chain uses TRBV6-2 or TRBV6-3 with TRBJ1-1; tentative D call: TRBD1 (6 bases). The TCR sequence derives from a human donor who received a COVID-19 vaccine. The sample was CD4+ T cells from PBMCs cultured with HCoV-229E spike peptides, taken after COVID-19 vaccination. The CDR3 DNA is TGTGCCAGCAGTTACGACAGGAAATCCGAAGCTTTCTTT. Its protein product is CASSYDRKSEAFF.